This T cell receptor beta chain appears in the sequencing data of a study of a mutant IDH1 vaccine in newly diagnosed glioma. Study-level background: Either 4-6 weeks after radiotherapy alone or alongside temozolomide, vaccination was begun. Prior therapy was radiotherapy, temozolomide, or both; most received both.

Time point specified: week 35, safety follow-up. Alongside topical imiquimod, each dose of vaccine comprised 300 ug of mutant IDH1 20-mer peptide. Clones were read by immunoSEQ multiplex PCR, and TCRdb kept only the in-frame ones, dropping some. The sample yields about 46,000 clones, around 94% seen once. Details on this clone: Its antigen is not identified.

General observations from the study: Among top peripheral T cell clonotypes, changes seemed unrelated to pseudoprogression.

The TCR comes from a man aged 45-60 years with glioma. The sequences come from PBMCs, collected from a glioma patient whose treatment included an IDH1 peptide vaccine.

CDR3 coding DNA: TGTGCCAGCAGTTACTCTATTGGGGGGGGATCGACTTTCTTT. The encoded protein is CASSYSIGGGSTFF. This chain joins TRBV6-5 and TRBJ1-1; TRBD1 might be the D (5 bases). CDR3 length: 14 amino acids. V was pared by 0 bases and J by 12 bases, with 17 bases between. Per germline, CDR1 MNHEY and CDR2 SVGAGI.